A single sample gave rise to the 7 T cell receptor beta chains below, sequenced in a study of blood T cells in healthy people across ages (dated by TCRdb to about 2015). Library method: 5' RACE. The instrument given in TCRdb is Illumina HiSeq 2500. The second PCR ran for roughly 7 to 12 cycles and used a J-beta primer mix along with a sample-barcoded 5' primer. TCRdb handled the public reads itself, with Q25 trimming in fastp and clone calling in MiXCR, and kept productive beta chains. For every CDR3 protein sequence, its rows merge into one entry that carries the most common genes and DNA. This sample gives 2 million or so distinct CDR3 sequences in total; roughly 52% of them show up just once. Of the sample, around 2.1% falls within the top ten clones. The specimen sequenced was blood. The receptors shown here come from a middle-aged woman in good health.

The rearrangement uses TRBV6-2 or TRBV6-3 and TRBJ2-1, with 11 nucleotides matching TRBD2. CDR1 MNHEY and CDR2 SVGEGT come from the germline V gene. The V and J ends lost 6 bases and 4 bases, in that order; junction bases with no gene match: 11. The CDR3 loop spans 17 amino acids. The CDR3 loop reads CASSPGTGTSGYNEQFF. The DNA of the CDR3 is TGTGCCAGCAGCCCAGGGACCGGGACTAGCGGTTACAATGAGCAGTTCTTC.

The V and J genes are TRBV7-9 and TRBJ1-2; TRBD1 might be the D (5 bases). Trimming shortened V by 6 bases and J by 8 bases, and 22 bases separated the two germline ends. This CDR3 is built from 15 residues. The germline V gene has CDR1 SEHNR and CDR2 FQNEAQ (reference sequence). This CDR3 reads CASSNLLGLRGGYTF. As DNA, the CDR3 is TGTGCCAGCAGTAACCTGTTGGGTTTGAGGGGAGGCTACACCTTC.

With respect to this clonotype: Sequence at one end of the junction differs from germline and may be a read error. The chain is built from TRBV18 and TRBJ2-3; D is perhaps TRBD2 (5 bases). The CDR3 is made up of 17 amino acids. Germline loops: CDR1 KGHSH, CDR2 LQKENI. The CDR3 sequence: CASALSGIQRGTDTQYF. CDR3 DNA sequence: TGCGCCAGCGCACTTTCCGGGATCCAAAGGGGCACAGATACGCAGTATTTT.

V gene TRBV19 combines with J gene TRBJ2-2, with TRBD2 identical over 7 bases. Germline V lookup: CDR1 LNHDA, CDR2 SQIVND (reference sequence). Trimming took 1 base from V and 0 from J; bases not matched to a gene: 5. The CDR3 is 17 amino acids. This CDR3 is CASSIAAGDPNTGELFF. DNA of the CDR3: TGTGCCAGTAGTATAGCGGCGGGGGACCCGAACACCGGGGAGCTGTTTTTT.

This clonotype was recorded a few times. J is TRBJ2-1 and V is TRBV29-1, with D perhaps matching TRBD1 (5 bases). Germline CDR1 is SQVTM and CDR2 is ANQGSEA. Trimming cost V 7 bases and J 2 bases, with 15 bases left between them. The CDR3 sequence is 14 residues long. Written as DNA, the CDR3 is TGCAGCGGCGTTCAGGGCCTAGCCTACAATGAGCAGTTCTTC. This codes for CSGVQGLAYNEQFF.

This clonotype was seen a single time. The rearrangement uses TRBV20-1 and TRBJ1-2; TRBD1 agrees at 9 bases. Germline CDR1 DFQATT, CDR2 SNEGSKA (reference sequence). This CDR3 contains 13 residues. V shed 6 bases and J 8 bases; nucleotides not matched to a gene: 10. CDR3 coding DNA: TGCAGTGCATCTACAGGGGGCGAAGAGGGCTACACCTTC. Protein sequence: CSASTGGEEGYTF.

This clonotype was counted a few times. CDR3 in amino acids: CASSLNPGQGANIQYF. In nucleotides, the CDR3 is TGCGCCAGCAGCTTGAATCCGGGACAGGGGGCAAACATTCAGTACTTC. The chain combines TRBV5-1 with TRBJ2-4; 12 positions match TRBD1. Losses at the gene ends were 1 base for V and 6 bases for J; bases not matched to a gene: 5. The CDR3 is 16 amino acids. Germline CDR1 reads SGHRS; CDR2 reads YFSETQ.